The present T cell receptor beta chain was sequenced within a study of circulating and synovial CD4+ cells in juvenile arthritis. Donors were patients with active juvenile idiopathic arthritis. The CDR3 has 17 residues. Trimming removed 0 bases from V and 0 bases from J, with 9 bases in between. Germline V gene lookup returns CDR1 LGHNA and CDR2 YNFKEQ. Sequencing was performed with immunoSEQ multiplex PCR; in TCRdb, only in-frame clones are kept and a portion is missing. The table shows some 33,000 clones, with 85% to 95% occurring only once. Note on this clone: Its antigen is not known.

Study-wide results and caveats: Some such blood samples were as oligoclonal as synovium. Shared-clonotype fractions with synovium likely underestimate full repertoire overlap. Compared with bulk blood, circulating pathogenic-like lymphocytes shared substantially more CDR3 sequences with synovial T cells.

This chain joins TRBV4-2 and TRBJ2-6; TRBD1 might be the D (6 bases). The sequenced sample was CD4+ T cells from blood. This TCR was sampled from a human donor with juvenile idiopathic arthritis. In nucleotides, the CDR3 is TGTGCCAGCAGCCAAGATGGGACACCCTCTGGGGCCAACGTCCTGACTTTC. Protein product: CASSQDGTPSGANVLTF.